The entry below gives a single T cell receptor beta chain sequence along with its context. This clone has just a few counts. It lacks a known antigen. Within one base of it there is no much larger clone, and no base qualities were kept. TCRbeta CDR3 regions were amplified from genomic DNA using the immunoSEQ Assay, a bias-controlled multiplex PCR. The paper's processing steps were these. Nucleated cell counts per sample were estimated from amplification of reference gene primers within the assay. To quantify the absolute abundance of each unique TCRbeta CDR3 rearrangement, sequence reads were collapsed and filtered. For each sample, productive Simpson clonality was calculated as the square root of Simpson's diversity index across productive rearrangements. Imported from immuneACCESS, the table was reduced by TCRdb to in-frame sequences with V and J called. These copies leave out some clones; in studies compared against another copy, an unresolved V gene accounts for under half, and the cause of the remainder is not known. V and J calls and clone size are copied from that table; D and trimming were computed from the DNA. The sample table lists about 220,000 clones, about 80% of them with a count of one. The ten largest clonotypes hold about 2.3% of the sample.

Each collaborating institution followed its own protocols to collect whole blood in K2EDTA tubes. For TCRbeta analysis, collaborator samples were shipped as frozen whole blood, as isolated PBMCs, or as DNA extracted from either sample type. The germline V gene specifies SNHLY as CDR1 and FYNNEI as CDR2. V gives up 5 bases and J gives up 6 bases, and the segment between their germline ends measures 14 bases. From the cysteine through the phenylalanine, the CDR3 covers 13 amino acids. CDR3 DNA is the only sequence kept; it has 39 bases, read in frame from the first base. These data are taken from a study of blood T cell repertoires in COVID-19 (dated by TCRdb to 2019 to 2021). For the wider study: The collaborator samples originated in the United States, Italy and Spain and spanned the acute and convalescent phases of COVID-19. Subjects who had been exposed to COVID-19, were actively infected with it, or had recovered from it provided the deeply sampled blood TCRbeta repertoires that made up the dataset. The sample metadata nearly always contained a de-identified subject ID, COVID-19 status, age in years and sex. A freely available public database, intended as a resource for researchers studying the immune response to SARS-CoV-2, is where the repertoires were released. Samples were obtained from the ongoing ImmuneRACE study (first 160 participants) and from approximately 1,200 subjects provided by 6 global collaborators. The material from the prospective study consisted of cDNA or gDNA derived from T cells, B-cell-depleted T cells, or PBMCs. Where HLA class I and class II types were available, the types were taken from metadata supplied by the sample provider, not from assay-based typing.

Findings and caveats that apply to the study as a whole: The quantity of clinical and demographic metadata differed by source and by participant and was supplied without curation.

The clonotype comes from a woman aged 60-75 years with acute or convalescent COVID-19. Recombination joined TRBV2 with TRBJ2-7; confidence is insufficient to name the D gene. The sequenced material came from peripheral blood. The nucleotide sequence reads TGTGCCAGCAGTAATAAACTGGGCTTCGAGCAGTACTTC. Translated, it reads CASSNKLGFEQYF.